Shown below are 27 T cell receptor beta chains from a single sample sequenced in a study of long-term antiretroviral therapy in people with HIV. A v3.0 immunoSEQ assay was performed at survey level. Some clones are missing from TCRdb's copy, which holds only in-frame ones; the method was immunoSEQ multiplex PCR. Of tens of thousands of clones listed, 85% are singletons. Sequences were derived from unsorted PBMCs, sampled 3.1 years after starting antiretroviral therapy. Every receptor here comes from a woman aged 45-65 years with HIV.

The chain is built from TRBV15 and TRBJ2-3; D may be TRBD2 (5 bases). The V end was cut by 0 bases, the J end by 5 bases, with 9 bases between. Germline loops: CDR1 LNHNV, CDR2 YYDKDF (reference sequence). This CDR3 contains 14 residues. The CDR3 bases are TGTGCCACCAGCAGAGAGGGAGCAATAGATACGCAGTATTTT. This encodes CATSREGAIDTQYF.

V and J are TRBV5-5 and TRBJ2-7; no clear D. The ends were cut back, 0 bases at V and 6 bases at J, with 16 bases in the middle. CDR3 length: 15 amino acids. In germline, CDR1 is SGHKS, CDR2 YYEKEE (reference sequence). This CDR3 is CASSLGRAISGEQYF. As DNA, the CDR3 is TGTGCCAGCAGCTTGGGTAGGGCCATATCCGGCGAGCAGTACTTC.

J is TRBJ1-5 and V is TRBV6-6; possibly TRBD1 for D (6 bases). The CDR3 loop spans 14 amino acids. The ends were cut back, 6 bases at V and 3 bases at J, with 12 bases in the middle. CDR1 and CDR2 from the germline V gene are MNHNY and SVGAGI (reference sequence). The CDR3 nucleotides read TGTGCCAGCAGCCAACAGGGTTCCAATCAGCCCCAGCATTTT. Its translation is CASSQQGSNQPQHF.

V gene TRBV6-6 combines with J gene TRBJ2-7; 8 nucleotides align to TRBD1. This CDR3 region has 12 residues. The junction had 5 bases not matched to a gene; V was cut back by 10 bases and J by 3 bases. The germline V gene encodes CDR1 MNHNY and CDR2 SVGAGI (reference sequence). CDR3 loop: CAIRDRFYEQYF. The CDR3 DNA follows: TGTGCCATCAGGGACAGGTTCTACGAGCAGTACTTC.

The J gene is TRBJ1-2, the V gene TRBV19, with a possible D match to TRBD1 (5 bases). CDR3 length equals 13 residues. Looked up from germline, CDR1 is LNHDA and CDR2 is SQIVND (reference sequence). V was shortened by 10 bases and J by 0 bases, with 12 bases between the two germline ends. The CDR3 DNA reads as TGTGCCACCGGGGCAGGGTCTAACTATGGCTACACCTTC. It translates to CATGAGSNYGYTF.

The V and J genes are TRBV5-1 and TRBJ2-1; D gene ambiguous. The V and J ends lost 3 bases and 5 bases respectively, with 9 bases between them. The CDR3 length is 13 residues. The germline V gene has CDR1 SGHRS and CDR2 YFSETQ. CDR3 region: CASSSTGHNEQFF. The CDR3 DNA follows: TGCGCCAGCAGCTCCACGGGCCACAATGAGCAGTTCTTC.

This chain uses TRBV9 with TRBJ2-5, with no clear D. The CDR3 extends over 14 amino acids. Germline V gives CDR1 SGDLS, CDR2 YYNGEE. V lost 0 bases to trimming and J lost 5 bases, with 11 bases between them. The CDR3 DNA sequence: TGTGCCAGCAGCGTAGGACTCCTAGGGGAGACCCAGTACTTC. Its protein is CASSVGLLGETQYF.

This chain links TRBV7-2 with TRBJ1-1; 7 bases match TRBD1. The germline V gene has CDR1 SGHTA and CDR2 FQGNSA. After removal of 3 bases from V and 1 base from J, the junction contained 8 bases not matched to a gene. The CDR3 length is 16 residues. The CDR3: CASSFMLGGANTEAFF. DNA of the CDR3: TGTGCCAGCAGCTTTATGTTAGGGGGCGCGAACACTGAAGCTTTCTTT.

The gene calls are TRBV6-5 and TRBJ2-6; the D is unclear. Germline loops: CDR1 MNHEY, CDR2 SVGAGI. The CDR3 has 13 residues. Trimming pared 10 bases from V and 1 base from J, leaving 8 bases between. CDR3 residues: CATWASGANVLTF. The CDR3 region has the DNA TGTGCCACCTGGGCTTCTGGGGCCAACGTCCTGACTTTC.

This clone was detected a few times. V usage is TRBV15 and J usage is TRBJ1-5; D is perhaps TRBD1 (5 bases). Germline V CDR1 and CDR2: LNHNV, YYDKDF (reference sequence). This CDR3 has 17 residues. With 3 bases removed from V and 2 bases from J, the gap between germline ends came to 17 bases. CDR3 nucleotides: TGTGCCACCAGCAGGACCCTGGACATACGAGGCAATCAGCCCCAGCATTTT. Its protein product is CATSRTLDIRGNQPQHF.

This chain joins TRBV15 and TRBJ1-5; TRBD1 agrees at 7 bases. Losses at the gene ends were 3 bases for V and 6 bases for J; bases not matched to a gene: 5. This CDR3 contains 14 residues. Germline V gives CDR1 LNHNV, CDR2 YYDKDF (reference sequence). This CDR3 is CATSSTGVTQPQHF. The CDR3 DNA reads TGTGCCACCAGCAGCACAGGGGTTACTCAGCCCCAGCATTTT. Together with reference TRBV15 and TRBJ1-5, the CDR3 gives the full variable domain: DAMVIQNPRYQVTQFGKPVTLSCSQTLNHNVMYWYQQKSSQAPKLLFHYYDKDFNNEADTPDNFQSRRPNTSFCFLDIRSPGLGDTAMYLCATSSTGVTQPQHFGDGTRLSIL.

CDR3 in DNA: TGTGCCATCAGTTCACTAGCGGTTTACTCTGGGGCCAACGTCCTGACTTTC. Protein: CAISSLAVYSGANVLTF. The rearrangement uses TRBV10-3 and TRBJ2-6; TRBD2 matches 8 bases. The CDR3 extends over 17 amino acids. The V and J ends lost 5 bases and 0 bases, in that order; junction bases with no gene match: 6. Germline CDR1 and CDR2: ENHRY and SYGVKD.

V and J are TRBV6-1 and TRBJ2-3, with no clear D. The CDR3 sequence is 13 residues long. Deletions cut 4 bases from V and 6 bases from J, with 11 bases between. CDR1 and CDR2 from the germline V gene are MNHNS and SASEGT. CDR3 in DNA: TGTGCCAGCAGTGGACGGTGGCGGGATACGCAGTATTTT. Residues: CASSGRWRDTQYF.

The J gene is TRBJ2-7, the V gene TRBV27, with TRBD2 as a possible D gene (6 bases). In germline, CDR1 is MNHEY, CDR2 SMNVEV (reference sequence). CDR3 length: 12 residues. Trimming took off 5 bases at V and 5 bases at J, with 10 bases between the two ends. The CDR3 is CASSPRRDEQYF. Here the CDR3 DNA reads TGTGCCAGCAGTCCACGGAGGGACGAGCAGTACTTC.

The gene calls are TRBV4-1 and TRBJ2-5; TRBD1 might be the D (5 bases). Per germline, CDR1 MGHRA and CDR2 YSYEKL. With 3 bases removed from V and 1 base from J, the gap between germline ends came to 9 bases. This CDR3 spans 14 amino acids. CDR3 in amino acids: CASSQAGLQETQYF. DNA for the CDR3: TGCGCCAGCAGCCAGGCAGGGCTCCAAGAGACCCAGTACTTC.

The chain employs TRBV5-4 and TRBJ2-1; D may correspond to TRBD1 or TRBD2 (5 bases each). V lost 3 bases, J lost 0 bases, and 10 bases lay in between. The CDR3 covers 15 residues. CDR1 is SGHNT and CDR2 is YYREEE in the germline V gene (reference sequence). The CDR3 coding sequence is TGTGCCAGCAGCTACGAGGGGAGCTCCTACAATGAGCAGTTCTTC. Protein: CASSYEGSSYNEQFF. Drawing the rest from reference TRBV5-4 and TRBJ2-1, the complete variable domain is ETGVTQSPTHLIKTRGQQVTLRCSSQSGHNTVSWYQQALGQGPQFIFQYYREEENGRGNFPPRFSGLQFPNYSSELNVNALELDDSALYLCASSYEGSSYNEQFFGPGTRLTVL.

This clone has only one observation. J is TRBJ1-4 and V is TRBV5-1; D ambiguous. CDR1 and CDR2 from the germline V gene are SGHRS and YFSETQ. The CDR3 loop spans 15 amino acids. Trimming cost V 4 bases and J 0 bases, with 10 bases left between them. As DNA, the CDR3 is TGCGCCAGCAGCCCCTCGTATGCAACTAATGAAAAACTGTTTTTT. Residues: CASSPSYATNEKLFF.

The chain uses TRBV7-3 and TRBJ2-1; D not resolved. The length of the CDR3 is 15 residues. The germline V and J ends were trimmed by 0 bases and 6 bases, with 12 bases remaining between them. Looked up from germline, CDR1 is SGHTA and CDR2 is FQGTGA. The CDR3 DNA reads as TGTGCCAGCAGCTTAACTTTGGCTACCACCAATGAGCAGTTCTTC. Translated: CASSLTLATTNEQFF.

The rearrangement joins TRBV5-1 to TRBJ2-2; D is ambiguous. Germline V gene data show CDR1 as SGHRS and CDR2 as YFSETQ. V was pared by 0 bases and J by 0 bases, with 18 bases between. This CDR3 is built from 19 residues. CDR3 nucleotide sequence: TGCGCCAGCAGCTTGGGCCCGATGTCCAGGCGCTCGAACACCGGGGAGCTGTTTTTT. It translates to CASSLGPMSRRSNTGELFF.

The CDR3 DNA sequence: TGCAGCTGCCACGGACAGGACTATGGCTACACCTTC. This encodes CSCHGQDYGYTF. The rearrangement links TRBV29-1 to TRBJ1-2; 7 bases agree with TRBD1. The J segment lost 3 bases and the V segment lost 8 bases, leaving 6 bases of the junction unmatched. Germline CDR1 is SQVTM and CDR2 is ANQGSEA. The CDR3 is 12 residues long.

The chain is built from TRBV6-4 and TRBJ1-6; D unresolved. The germline gives CDR1 MRHNA, CDR2 SNTAGT. Trimming cost V 9 bases and J 3 bases, with 9 bases left between them. The CDR3 contains 13 residues. CDR3 sequence reads: CASREGYNSPLHF. The CDR3 DNA follows: TGTGCCAGTCGGGAGGGCTATAATTCACCCCTCCACTTT.

The J gene is TRBJ2-1, the V gene TRBV6-5; TRBD2 might be the D (7 bases). This CDR3 comprises 12 residues. V lost 6 bases to trimming and J lost 7 bases, with 10 bases between them. Per germline, CDR1 MNHEY and CDR2 SVGAGI. The CDR3 loop reads CASSGGRNEQFF. In DNA form, the CDR3 reads TGTGCCAGCAGCGGGGGGCGGAATGAGCAGTTCTTC.

The chain is built from TRBV2 and TRBJ2-3, with 10 bases aligning to TRBD1. V lost 1 base, J lost 4 bases, and 2 bases stayed unmatched. The CDR3 is 15 amino acids. In germline, CDR1 is SNHLY, CDR2 FYNNEI. The CDR3 protein is CASSEGTGGPDTQYF. As DNA, the CDR3 is TGTGCCAGCAGTGAAGGGACAGGGGGTCCAGATACGCAGTATTTT.

The chain links TRBV30 to TRBJ2-7; 7 bases align to TRBD1. The germline CDR1 and CDR2 sequences are GTSNPN and SVGIG (reference sequence). This CDR3 contains 13 residues. The V gene end was trimmed by 4 bases and the J gene end by 3 bases; junction bases not matched to a gene: 6. The CDR3 sequence: CAWNRDSDYEQYF. The DNA for the CDR3 is TGTGCCTGGAACCGGGACAGTGACTACGAGCAGTACTTC.

The chain combines TRBV2 with TRBJ1-6; 7 bases agree with TRBD1. This CDR3 comprises 17 residues. V lost 2 bases and J lost 3; bases outside the gene matches: 7. The germline CDR1 and CDR2 sequences are SNHLY and FYNNEI. The CDR3 DNA sequence: TGTGCCAGCAGTGAAAGGTCAGGGGGACACTATAATTCACCCCTCCACTTT. Translation: CASSERSGGHYNSPLHF.

This clone was detected only a few times. The chain carries TRBV18 and TRBJ1-6; 10 nucleotides align to TRBD1. In germline, CDR1 is KGHSH, CDR2 LQKENI. The CDR3 is 18 amino acids. V lost 1 base and J lost 5; bases outside the gene matches: 8. CDR3 nucleotide sequence: TGTGCCAGCTCACCACAGACGCCGGGACAGGGGAATAATTCACCCCTCCACTTT. As protein: CASSPQTPGQGNNSPLHF.

The chain combines TRBV15 with TRBJ2-7; 8 bases match TRBD1. Germline assignment: CDR1 LNHNV and CDR2 YYDKDF (reference sequence). V lost 3 bases to trimming and J lost 2 bases; unmatched junction nucleotides: 9. The length of the CDR3 is 16 residues. The CDR3: CATSRGRGQVAYEQYF. CDR3 DNA sequence: TGTGCCACCAGCAGGGGCAGGGGACAGGTAGCCTACGAGCAGTACTTC.